This T cell receptor beta chain was captured by sequencing in a study of cytomegalovirus exposure and HLA in healthy donors. Overall study: Around 80 million unique TCRs from HLA-typed donors were held in an early data release.

The PCR used 60 Vbeta and 13 Jbeta primers. Sequencing used immunoSEQ multiplex PCR; TCRdb keeps in-frame clones, though not all of them. The data hold 100,000 to 150,000 clones, with around 76% observed a single time. The germline gives CDR1 MNHNS, CDR2 SASEGT. The CDR3 loop spans 13 amino acids. With 9 bases clipped from V and 1 base from J, the junction kept 5 bases outside the gene matches. Study-level points and caveats: In the analysis, some V segments, TRBV6-2 and TRBV6-3 included, were excluded as indistinguishable. A later analysis found common viral pathogens apparently linked to several of the most significant clusters.

To note about this clone: Its specificity is not known.

The TCR sequence derives from a male donor in good health and CMV-seronegative. The specimen was PBMCs. The J gene is TRBJ1-1, the V gene TRBV6-1, with 7 nucleotides matching TRBD1. This chain's CDR3 is CASHRGGNTEAFF. The CDR3 nucleotides read TGTGCCAGTCACAGGGGTGGGAACACTGAAGCTTTCTTT.